One sample yielded the 7 T cell receptor beta chains listed below, sequenced in a study of PD-L1 blockade in urothelial cancer (dated by TCRdb to about 2017). Libraries came from the immunoSEQ multiplex PCR assay. Sourced from immuneACCESS, this table was stored by TCRdb with only in-frame sequences that have V and J called. A share of the clones is absent; for the studies checked, an unresolved V gene accounts for under half, and the remainder has no known explanation. The sample table records about 82,000 clones; about nine tenths of these occur just once. The ten largest clones represent approximately 6% of the sample. The sequencing here drew on PBMCs, taken around atezolizumab (anti-PD-L1) treatment. The receptors originated from a woman in her seventies with urothelial cancer.

This chain connects TRBV5-5 to TRBJ1-1; 7 bases line up with TRBD1. This CDR3 spans 13 amino acids. CDR1 and CDR2 (germline): SGHKS, YYEKEE (reference sequence). Trimming took 4 bases from V and 3 from J; bases not matched to a gene: 3. The CDR3 DNA reads as TGTGCCAGCAGCCGACAGGGAGACACTGAAGCTTTCTTT. This encodes CASSRQGDTEAFF.

The rearrangement links TRBV15 to TRBJ2-6, with unresolved D. The ends were cut back, 3 bases at V and 0 bases at J, with 6 bases in the middle. Germline-derived CDR1 and CDR2 are LNHNV and YYDKDF (reference sequence). This CDR3 spans 15 amino acids. The CDR3 coding sequence is TGTGCCACCAGCAGCCGTAGCTCTGGGGCCAACGTCCTGACTTTC. Protein: CATSSRSSGANVLTF.

V and J are TRBV10-2 and TRBJ2-4; D might be TRBD1 (6 bases). The V gene lost 6 bases and the J gene lost 9 bases, with 18 bases spanning the gap. This CDR3 is 14 amino acids long. Germline CDR1 is WSHSY and CDR2 is SAAADI. CDR3 bases: TGCGCCAGCAGACTAGATCGGGAAGGGGGCATTCAGTACTTC. Protein: CASRLDREGGIQYF.

The DNA for the CDR3 is TGTGCCAGCAGTGAAGGTCGGGACAGCGGCTATGGCTACACCTTC. Its protein is CASSEGRDSGYGYTF. This chain uses TRBV6-1 with TRBJ1-2, with 7 bases lining up with TRBD1. Germline V gives CDR1 MNHNS, CDR2 SASEGT. The V and J ends lost 1 base and 4 bases, in that order; junction bases with no gene match: 6. The CDR3 is 15 amino acids.

The rearrangement links TRBV2 to TRBJ1-5; D call uncertain. The CDR3 loop spans 13 amino acids. With 6 bases removed from V and 7 bases from J, the gap between germline ends came to 13 bases. The germline CDR1 and CDR2 sequences are SNHLY and FYNNEI. The CDR3 here is CASRGPDGQPQHF. As DNA, the CDR3 is TGTGCCAGCAGGGGCCCTGATGGACAGCCCCAGCATTTT. Based on the CDR3 plus reference TRBV2 and TRBJ1-5, the full variable domain is EPEVTQTPSHQVTQMGQEVILRCVPISNHLYFYWYRQILGQKVEFLVSFYNNEISEKSEIFDDQFSVERPDGSNFTLKIRSTKLEDSAMYFCASRGPDGQPQHFGDGTRLSIL.

The rearrangement joins TRBV29-1 to TRBJ1-4, with a possible D match to TRBD1 (5 bases). The CDR3 covers 12 residues. Germline V gene data show CDR1 as SQVTM and CDR2 as ANQGSEA. V lost 6 bases and J 6 bases, leaving 11 bases between the germline ends. The CDR3 reads CSVGGGDEKLFF. Here the CDR3 DNA reads TGCAGCGTCGGGGGGGGAGATGAAAAACTGTTTTTT.

The rearrangement uses TRBV5-1 and TRBJ1-4; D possibly corresponds to TRBD1 (5 bases). The CDR3 loop spans 15 amino acids. Per germline, CDR1 SGHRS and CDR2 YFSETQ. Between the trimmed V and J ends, which lost 0 bases and 4 bases, there was a span of 10 bases. The CDR3 nucleotides read TGCGCCAGCAGCTTGGCCGGGGGGATTAATGAAAAACTGTTTTTT. It codes for CASSLAGGINEKLFF.